The 16 T cell receptor beta chains reported below all come from one sample, sequenced in a study of blood T cell repertoires in COVID-19. Clones were sequenced by immunoSEQ multiplex PCR, and TCRdb holds only the in-frame ones, with some missing. The table shows some 460,000 clones, with around 88% occurring only once. The specimen was peripheral blood. The source of these receptors is a woman aged 25 to 39 with acute or convalescent COVID-19.

This clone was detected once. The V gene is TRBV11-2, the J gene TRBJ2-1; a possible D gene is TRBD2 (6 bases). Germline V gene lookup returns CDR1 SGHAT and CDR2 FQNNGV. Trimming pared 0 bases from V and 4 bases from J, leaving 7 bases between. This CDR3 has 14 residues. The CDR3 sequence is CASSLDGGYNEQFF. For the CDR3, the DNA is TGTGCCAGCAGCTTAGACGGGGGATACAATGAGCAGTTCTTC.

CDR3: CASSQERGQGNYNEQFF. For the CDR3, the DNA is TGTGCCAGCAGCCAAGAGAGGGGACAGGGAAACTACAATGAGCAGTTCTTC. The chain joins TRBV3-1 (or the pseudogene TRBV3-2) to TRBJ2-1; 9 bases match TRBD1. V shed 0 bases, J shed 3 bases, and the junction held 6 bases outside the gene matches. The germline V gene encodes CDR1 LGHDT and CDR2 YNNKEL (reference sequence). The CDR3 totals 17 residues.

CDR3 protein: CASGLGVDSDLTPFRTEAFF. The DNA for the CDR3 is TGTGCTAGTGGTTTGGGGGTTGACAGTGATTTGACCCCTTTCCGCACTGAAGCTTTCTTT. The chain carries TRBV12-5 and TRBJ1-1; D is possibly TRBD1 (5 bases). V lost 1 base to trimming and J lost 4 bases, with 28 bases between them. CDR3 length equals 20 residues. Germline lookup yields CDR1 LGHNT and CDR2 FRNRAP.

CDR3: CAWRSGFRDTGELFF. The CDR3 region has the DNA TGTGCCTGGAGATCGGGTTTTCGAGACACCGGGGAGCTGTTTTTT. This chain uses TRBV30 with TRBJ2-2; D not certain. Trimming removed 3 bases from V and 3 bases from J, with 14 bases in between. Germline-derived CDR1 and CDR2 are GTSNPN and SVGIG (reference sequence). The CDR3 length is 15 residues.

The chain uses TRBV28 and TRBJ1-4; the D gene is possibly TRBD1 (5 bases). Germline V gives CDR1 MDHEN, CDR2 SYDVKM. Trimming removed 3 bases from V and 6 bases from J, with 11 bases in between. CDR3 length: 14 residues. The CDR3 sequence: CASSFHGGDEKLFF. The CDR3 bases are TGTGCCAGCAGTTTCCACGGGGGGGATGAAAAACTGTTTTTT.

This chain links TRBV2 with TRBJ1-6; D is undetermined. CDR1 is SNHLY, CDR2 FYNNEI, per germline. V lost 1 base, J lost 13 bases, and 11 bases lay in between. This CDR3 region has 13 residues. The CDR3: CASSEGSVAPLHF. Written as DNA, the CDR3 is TGTGCCAGCAGTGAAGGATCAGTGGCCCCCCTCCACTTT.

This clone came up once. The chain combines TRBV2 with TRBJ1-2; 9 nucleotides match TRBD1. The CDR3 runs 13 residues. V lost 6 bases to trimming and J lost 4 bases; unmatched junction nucleotides: 3. Germline CDR1 and CDR2: SNHLY and FYNNEI. The CDR3 sequence: CASRDRGFYGYTF. For the CDR3, the DNA is TGTGCCAGCAGGGACAGGGGCTTCTATGGCTACACCTTC.

The CDR3 coding sequence is TGTGCCAGCAGTCTGACAGGGCCCGAGCAGTACTTC. Translation gives CASSLTGPEQYF. The genes are TRBV28 and TRBJ2-7, with 7 bases that match TRBD1. The CDR3 spans 12 residues. From germline, CDR1 is MDHEN and CDR2 SYDVKM. Trimming took 5 bases from V and 6 from J; bases not matched to a gene: 4.

The V gene is TRBV27, the J gene TRBJ2-5; 8 positions agree with TRBD1. Unmatched junction bases numbered 13, after V lost 3 bases and J lost 4 bases. CDR1 MNHEY and CDR2 SMNVEV come from the germline V gene (reference sequence). The CDR3 spans 17 residues. CDR3 in amino acids: CASSFYKGQGERETQYF. CDR3 sequence (DNA): TGTGCCAGCAGTTTTTATAAAGGACAGGGCGAGAGAGAGACCCAGTACTTC.

The chain couples TRBV9 to TRBJ1-1; no clear D. V shed 4 bases and J shed 4 bases, with 17 bases lying between them. The CDR3 spans 15 residues. The germline V gene has CDR1 SGDLS and CDR2 YYNGEE. DNA of the CDR3: TGTGCCAGCAGCCCATATTCCGGGGTGCGCACTGAAGCTTTCTTT. Amino acids: CASSPYSGVRTEAFF.

The chain recombines TRBV20-1 with TRBJ1-2, with 9 bases aligning to TRBD1. Germline CDR1 DFQATT, CDR2 SNEGSKA (reference sequence). This CDR3 is built from 11 residues. V shed 6 bases, J shed 8 bases, and the junction held 4 bases outside the gene matches. CDR3 amino acids: CSARTGGGYTF. CDR3 coding DNA: TGCAGTGCCCGAACAGGGGGCGGCTACACCTTC.

The chain joins TRBV20-1 to TRBJ1-2, with D maybe TRBD1 (5 bases). Germline CDR1 DFQATT, CDR2 SNEGSKA (reference sequence). There are 10 residues in the CDR3. V lost 4 bases and J lost 5, with 5 bases in between. DNA of the CDR3: TGCAGTGCTAAGGGGTATGGCTACACCTTC. Its protein is CSAKGYGYTF.

The V gene is TRBV11-2, the J gene TRBJ2-5; 8 nucleotides match TRBD1. CDR1 is SGHAT, CDR2 FQNNGV, per germline. The CDR3 sequence is 16 residues long. After removal of 4 bases from V and 7 bases from J, the junction contained 14 bases not matched to a gene. In DNA form, the CDR3 reads TGTGCCAGCAGCTCCCAGGCCGGCAGGGGGCCAGGGACCCAGTACTTC. It yields the protein CASSSQAGRGPGTQYF.

V is TRBV5-4 and J is TRBJ1-6; D unresolved. V lost 3 bases, J lost 2 bases, and 12 bases lay in between. This CDR3 has 16 residues. Germline V lookup: CDR1 SGHNT, CDR2 YYREEE (reference sequence). The chain's CDR3 is CASSSGAQAYNSPLHF. The CDR3 nucleotides are TGTGCCAGCAGCTCCGGTGCCCAGGCCTATAATTCACCCCTCCACTTT.

This rearrangement joins TRBV23-1 to TRBJ2-1, with D perhaps TRBD2 (6 bases). TRBV23-1 is noted as an ORF with a role that remains uncertain. This CDR3 spans 16 amino acids. The germline V and J ends were trimmed by 8 bases and 4 bases, with 21 bases remaining between them. CDR3 region: CASRNRGTVNYNEQFF. The CDR3 nucleotides are TGCGCCAGCCGAAATCGGGGGACGGTAAATTACAATGAGCAGTTCTTC.

This clone was found a few times. In nucleotides, the CDR3 is TGCGCCAGCAGCTTGGCCGGACAGGGGGCTTACAATGAGCAGTTCTTC. Protein: CASSLAGQGAYNEQFF. The chain couples TRBV5-1 to TRBJ2-1, with TRBD1 matching 11 bases. V lost 0 bases to trimming and J lost 4 bases; unmatched junction nucleotides: 3. From germline, CDR1 is SGHRS and CDR2 YFSETQ. CDR3 length: 16 amino acids.